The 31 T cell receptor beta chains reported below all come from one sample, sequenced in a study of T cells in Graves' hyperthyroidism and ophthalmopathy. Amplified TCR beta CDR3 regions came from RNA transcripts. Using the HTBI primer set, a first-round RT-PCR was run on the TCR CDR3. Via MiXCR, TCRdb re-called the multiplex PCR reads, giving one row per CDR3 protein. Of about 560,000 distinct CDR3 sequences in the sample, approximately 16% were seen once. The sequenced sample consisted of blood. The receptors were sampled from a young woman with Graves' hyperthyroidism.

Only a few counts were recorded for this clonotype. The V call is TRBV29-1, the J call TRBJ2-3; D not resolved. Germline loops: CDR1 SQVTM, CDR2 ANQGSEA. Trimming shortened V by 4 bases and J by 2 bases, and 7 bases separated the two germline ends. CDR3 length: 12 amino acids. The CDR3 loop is CSVASPTDTQYF. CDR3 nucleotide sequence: TGCAGCGTTGCGTCCCCCACAGATACGCAGTATTTT.

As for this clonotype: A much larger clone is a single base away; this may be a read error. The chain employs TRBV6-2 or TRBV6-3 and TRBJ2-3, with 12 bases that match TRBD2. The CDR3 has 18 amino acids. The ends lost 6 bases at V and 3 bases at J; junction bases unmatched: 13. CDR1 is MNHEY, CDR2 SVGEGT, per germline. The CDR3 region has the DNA TGTGCCAGCAGCTCATGGACTAGCGGGAAATGGAGTACAGATACGCAGTATTTT. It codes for CASSSWTSGKWSTDTQYF.

The CDR3 protein is CASSALPQGWTRETQYF. In DNA form, the CDR3 reads TGTGCCAGCAGTGCGTTACCTCAGGGATGGACGAGGGAGACCCAGTACTTC. This sequence joins TRBV25-1 and TRBJ2-5; possibly TRBD1 for D (5 bases). CDR3 size: 17 residues. Germline CDR1 reads MGHDK; CDR2 reads SYGVNS. The V end lost 4 bases, the J end lost 5 bases, and 23 bases lay between the germline ends.

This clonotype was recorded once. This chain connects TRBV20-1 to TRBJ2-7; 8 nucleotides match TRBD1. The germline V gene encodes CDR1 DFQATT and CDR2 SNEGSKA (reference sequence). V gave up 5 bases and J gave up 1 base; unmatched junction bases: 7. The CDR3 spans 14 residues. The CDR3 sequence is CSAGGDRLSYEQYF. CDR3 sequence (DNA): TGCAGTGCTGGAGGGGACAGGCTTTCCTACGAGCAGTACTTC.

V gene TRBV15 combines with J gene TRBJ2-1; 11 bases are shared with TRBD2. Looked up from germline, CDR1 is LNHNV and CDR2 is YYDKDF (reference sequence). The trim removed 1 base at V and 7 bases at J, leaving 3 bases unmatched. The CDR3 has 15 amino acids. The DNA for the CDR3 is TGTGCCACCAGCAGAGCGGGACTAGCGGAGAATGAGCAGTTCTTC. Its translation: CATSRAGLAENEQFF.

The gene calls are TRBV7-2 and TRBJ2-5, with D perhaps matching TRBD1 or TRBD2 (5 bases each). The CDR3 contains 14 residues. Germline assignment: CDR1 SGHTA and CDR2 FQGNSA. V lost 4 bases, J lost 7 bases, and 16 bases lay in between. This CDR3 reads CASSYRGSQGTQYF. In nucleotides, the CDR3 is TGTGCCAGCAGCTACCGGGGATCCCAGGGGACCCAGTACTTC.

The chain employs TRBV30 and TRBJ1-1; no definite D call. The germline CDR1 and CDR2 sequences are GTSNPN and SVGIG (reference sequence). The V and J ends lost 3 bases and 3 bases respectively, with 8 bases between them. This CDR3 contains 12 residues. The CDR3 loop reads CAWSYGYTEAFF. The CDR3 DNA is TGTGCCTGGAGCTACGGGTACACTGAAGCTTTCTTT.

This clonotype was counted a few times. CDR3 sequence reads: CATSREGLAGGLETQYF. For the CDR3, the DNA is TGTGCCACCAGCAGAGAGGGGCTAGCGGGAGGGTTGGAGACCCAGTACTTC. The rearrangement uses TRBV15 and TRBJ2-5; 12 nucleotides align to TRBD2. The CDR3 length is 17 residues. Germline V lookup: CDR1 LNHNV, CDR2 YYDKDF (reference sequence). The junction had 7 bases not matched to a gene; V was cut back by 0 bases and J by 5 bases.

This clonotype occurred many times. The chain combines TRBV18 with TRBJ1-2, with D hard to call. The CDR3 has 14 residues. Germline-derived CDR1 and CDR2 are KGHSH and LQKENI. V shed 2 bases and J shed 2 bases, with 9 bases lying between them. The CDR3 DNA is TGTGCCAGCTCACCAAGCCCGGGAAACTATGGCTACACCTTC. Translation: CASSPSPGNYGYTF.

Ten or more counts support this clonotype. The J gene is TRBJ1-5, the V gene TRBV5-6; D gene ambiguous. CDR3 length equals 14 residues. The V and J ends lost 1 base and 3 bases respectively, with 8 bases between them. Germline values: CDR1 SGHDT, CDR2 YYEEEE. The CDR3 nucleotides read TGTGCCAGCAGCTTGTATCAAGACAATCAGCCCCAGCATTTT. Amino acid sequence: CASSLYQDNQPQHF.

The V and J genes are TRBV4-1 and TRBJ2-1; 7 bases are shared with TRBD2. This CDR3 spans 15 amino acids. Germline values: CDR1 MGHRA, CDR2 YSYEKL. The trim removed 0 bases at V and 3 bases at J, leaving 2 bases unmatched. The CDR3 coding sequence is TGCGCCAGCAGCCAAGAGATAGCGGGCTACAATGAGCAGTTCTTC. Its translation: CASSQEIAGYNEQFF.

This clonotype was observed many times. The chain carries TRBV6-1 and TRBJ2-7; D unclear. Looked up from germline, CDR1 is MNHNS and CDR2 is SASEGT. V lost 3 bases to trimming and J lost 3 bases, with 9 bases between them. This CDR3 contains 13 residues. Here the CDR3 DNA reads TGTGCCAGCAGTGATAGGCCCCACTACGAGCAGTACTTC. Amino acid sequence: CASSDRPHYEQYF.

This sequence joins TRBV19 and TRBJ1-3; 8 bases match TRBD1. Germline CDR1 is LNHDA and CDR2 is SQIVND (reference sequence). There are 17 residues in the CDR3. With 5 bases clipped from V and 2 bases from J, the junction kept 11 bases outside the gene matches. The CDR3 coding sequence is TGTGCCAGTAGTCGGGACAGGCCCTCGGGGACTGGAAACACCATATATTTT. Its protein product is CASSRDRPSGTGNTIYF.

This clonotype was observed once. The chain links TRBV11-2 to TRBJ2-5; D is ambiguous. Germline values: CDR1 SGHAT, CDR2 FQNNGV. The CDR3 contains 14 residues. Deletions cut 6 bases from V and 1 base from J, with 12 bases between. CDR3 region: CASSPPKGQETQYF. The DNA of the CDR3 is TGTGCCAGCAGTCCCCCTAAGGGCCAAGAGACCCAGTACTTC.

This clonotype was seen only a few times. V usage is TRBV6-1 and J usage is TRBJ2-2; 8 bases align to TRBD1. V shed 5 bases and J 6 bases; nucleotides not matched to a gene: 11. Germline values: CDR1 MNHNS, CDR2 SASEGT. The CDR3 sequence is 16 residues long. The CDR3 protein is CASSSPGQEGPGELFF. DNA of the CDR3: TGTGCCAGCAGTTCCCCGGGACAGGAAGGGCCCGGGGAGCTGTTTTTT.

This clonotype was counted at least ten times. The CDR3 DNA sequence: TGTGCCAGCAGACCTGTATCCGAAGAGACCCAGTACTTC. This sequence encodes CASRPVSEETQYF. The chain recombines TRBV12-3 or TRBV12-4 with TRBJ2-5, with unresolved D. V was cut by 6 bases and J by 3 bases, with 11 bases left in between. This CDR3 is built from 13 residues.

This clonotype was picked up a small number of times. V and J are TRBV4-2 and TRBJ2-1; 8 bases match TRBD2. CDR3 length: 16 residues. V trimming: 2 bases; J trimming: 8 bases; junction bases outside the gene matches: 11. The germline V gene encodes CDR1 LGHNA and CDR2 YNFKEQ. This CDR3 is CASSQTPGLGPHEQFF. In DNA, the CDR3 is TGTGCCAGCAGCCAAACACCGGGACTAGGTCCGCATGAGCAGTTCTTC.

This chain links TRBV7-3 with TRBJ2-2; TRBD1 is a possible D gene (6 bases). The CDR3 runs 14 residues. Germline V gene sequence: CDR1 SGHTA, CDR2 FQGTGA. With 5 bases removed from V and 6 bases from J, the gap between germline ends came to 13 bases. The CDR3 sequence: CASSPNGQSGELFF. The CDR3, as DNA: TGTGCCAGCAGCCCTAACGGACAGTCCGGGGAGCTGTTTTTT. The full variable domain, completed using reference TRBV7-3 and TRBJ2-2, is GAGVSQTPSNKVTEKGKYVELRCDPISGHTALYWYRQSLGQGPEFLIYFQGTGAADDSGLPNDRFFAVRPEGSVSTLKIQRTERGDSAVYLCASSPNGQSGELFFGEGSRLTVL.

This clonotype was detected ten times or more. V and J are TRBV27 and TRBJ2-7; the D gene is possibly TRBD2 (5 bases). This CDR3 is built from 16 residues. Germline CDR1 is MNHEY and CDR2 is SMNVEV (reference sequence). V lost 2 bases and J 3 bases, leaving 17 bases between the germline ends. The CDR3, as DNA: TGTGCCAGCAGTTTAATTGGTCTGGTAGGGAGCTACGAGCAGTACTTC. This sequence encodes CASSLIGLVGSYEQYF.

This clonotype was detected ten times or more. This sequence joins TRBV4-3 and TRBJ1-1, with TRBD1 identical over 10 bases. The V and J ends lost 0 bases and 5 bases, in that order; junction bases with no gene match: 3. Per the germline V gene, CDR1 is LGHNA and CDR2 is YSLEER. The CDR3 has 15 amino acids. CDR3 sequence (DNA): TGCGCCAGCAGCCAAGATCTGGGACAGGGGACTGAAGCTTTCTTT. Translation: CASSQDLGQGTEAFF.

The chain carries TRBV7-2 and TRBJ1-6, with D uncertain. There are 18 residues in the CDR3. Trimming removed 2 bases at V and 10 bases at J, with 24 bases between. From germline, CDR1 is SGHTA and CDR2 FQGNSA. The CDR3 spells CASSLLVAWSWGVSPLHF. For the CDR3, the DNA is TGTGCCAGCAGCTTATTGGTTGCATGGTCATGGGGTGTCTCACCCCTCCACTTT.

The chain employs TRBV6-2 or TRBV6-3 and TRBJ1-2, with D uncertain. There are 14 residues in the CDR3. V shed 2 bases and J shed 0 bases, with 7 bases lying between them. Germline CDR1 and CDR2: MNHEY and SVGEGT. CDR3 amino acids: CASSYGHPNYGYTF. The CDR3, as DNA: TGTGCCAGCAGTTACGGTCACCCTAACTATGGCTACACCTTC.

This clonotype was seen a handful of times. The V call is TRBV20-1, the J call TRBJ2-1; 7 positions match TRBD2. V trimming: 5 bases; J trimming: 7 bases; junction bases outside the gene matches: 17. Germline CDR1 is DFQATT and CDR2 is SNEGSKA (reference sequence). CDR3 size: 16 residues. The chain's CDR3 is CSAGSLDKKGGNEQFF. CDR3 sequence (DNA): TGCAGTGCTGGCTCTCTAGACAAAAAGGGAGGGAATGAGCAGTTCTTC.

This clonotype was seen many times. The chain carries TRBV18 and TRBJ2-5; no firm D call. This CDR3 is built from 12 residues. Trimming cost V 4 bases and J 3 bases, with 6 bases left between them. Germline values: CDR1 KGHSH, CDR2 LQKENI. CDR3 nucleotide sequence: TGTGCCAGCTCACATCTCAAAGAGACCCAGTACTTC. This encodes CASSHLKETQYF.

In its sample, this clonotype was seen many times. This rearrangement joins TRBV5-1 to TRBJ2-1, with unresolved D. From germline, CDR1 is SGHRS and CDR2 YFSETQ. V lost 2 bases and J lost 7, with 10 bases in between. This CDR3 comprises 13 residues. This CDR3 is CASSFIERNEQFF. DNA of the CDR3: TGCGCCAGCAGCTTCATCGAGCGTAATGAGCAGTTCTTC. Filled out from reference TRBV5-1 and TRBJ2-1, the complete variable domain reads KAGVTQTPRYLIKTRGQQVTLSCSPISGHRSVSWYQQTPGQGLQFLFEYFSETQRNKGNFPGRFSGRQFSNSRSEMNVSTLELGDSALYLCASSFIERNEQFFGPGTRLTVL.

CDR3: CASSYTYPGTSGNTIYF. CDR3 nucleotide sequence: TGTGCCAGCAGTTACACCTACCCCGGGACATCTGGAAACACCATATATTTT. This sequence joins TRBV6-5 and TRBJ1-3; D is perhaps TRBD1 (6 bases). Germline V CDR1 and CDR2: MNHEY, SVGAGI. The CDR3 runs 17 residues. The V gene lost 2 bases and the J gene lost 1 base, with 15 bases spanning the gap.

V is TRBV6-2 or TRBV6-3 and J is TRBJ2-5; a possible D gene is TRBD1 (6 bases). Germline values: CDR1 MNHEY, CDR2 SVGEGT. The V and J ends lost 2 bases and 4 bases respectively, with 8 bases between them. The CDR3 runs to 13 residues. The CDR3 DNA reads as TGTGCCAGCAGTTACGTCAGGGGAGAGACCCAGTACTTC. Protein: CASSYVRGETQYF.

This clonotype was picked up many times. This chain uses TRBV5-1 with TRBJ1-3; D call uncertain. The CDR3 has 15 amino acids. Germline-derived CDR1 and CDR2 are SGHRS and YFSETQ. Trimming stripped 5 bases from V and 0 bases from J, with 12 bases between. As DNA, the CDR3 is TGCGCCAGCAGTCGGGATCAGTTCTCTGGAAACACCATATATTTT. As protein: CASSRDQFSGNTIYF.

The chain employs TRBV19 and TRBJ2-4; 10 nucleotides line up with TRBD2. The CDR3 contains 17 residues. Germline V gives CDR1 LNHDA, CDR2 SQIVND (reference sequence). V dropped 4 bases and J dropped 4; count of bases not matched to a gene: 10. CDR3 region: CASSRRTSGITKNIQYF. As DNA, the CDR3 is TGTGCCAGTAGTAGAAGGACTAGCGGTATCACAAAAAACATTCAGTACTTC.

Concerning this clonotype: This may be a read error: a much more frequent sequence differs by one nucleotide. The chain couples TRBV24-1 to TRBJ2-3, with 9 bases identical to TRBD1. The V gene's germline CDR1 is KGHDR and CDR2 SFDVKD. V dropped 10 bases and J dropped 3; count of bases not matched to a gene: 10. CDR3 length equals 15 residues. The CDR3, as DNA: TGTGCCACGGGGGACAGGGAAGGGGGTACAGATACGCAGTATTTT. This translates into CATGDREGGTDTQYF.

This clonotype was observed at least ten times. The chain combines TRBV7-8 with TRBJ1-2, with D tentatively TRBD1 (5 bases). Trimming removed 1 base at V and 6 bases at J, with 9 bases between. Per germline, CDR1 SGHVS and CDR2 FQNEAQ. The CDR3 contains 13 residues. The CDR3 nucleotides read TGTGCCAGCAGCTTAGGGGGACTTGATGGCTACACCTTC. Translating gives CASSLGGLDGYTF.